This TCR beta chain was profiled in a study of T cells expressing NK-cell markers. About the research overall: Each TCR beta repertoire originated in sorted T cells that were CD3+CD56+NKG2C+, CD3+CD56+NKG2C- or CD3+CD56-NKG2C+. General study results and limits: Four of the donors also had these clonotypes leading their CD3+CD56-NKG2C+ fraction.

UMIs were included in TCR beta cDNA generated by 5'RACE template switching. TCRdb reanalyzed the 5' RACE reads and collapses them to one entry per CDR3 protein, without DNA. In total, the table holds 400,000 to 500,000 distinct CDR3 sequences. Turning to this clonotype: The antigen remains unidentified.

CDR1 ENHRY and CDR2 SYGVKD come from the germline V gene. The CDR3 has 16 residues. The source material was blood T cells: a sorted CD56 or NKG2C T cell subset, CD4+ or CD8+ T cells, or bulk PBMC T cells (not recorded which). This sequence joins TRBV10-3 and TRBJ2-7; absent DNA, TCRdb's TRBD2 call cannot be checked. This receptor was obtained from a woman aged 18 to 75 in good health. Here the CDR3 reads CAISLSGGEKYYEQYF.